This T cell receptor beta chain was retrieved from a study of beta chain features in type 1 diabetes. Regarding the study as a whole: When cDNA is sequenced, cells with high TCR expression could be over-represented. PCR might favor shorter templates, equally in patients and controls. In every one of the four CD4+ subsets, TCRB CDR3s were moderately but significantly shorter in Type 1 diabetes patients.

This clone was detected only a few times. Its cognate antigen is unknown. The sample has other DNA sequences that encode this CDR3 too. What was sequenced were expressed TCRB transcripts, since all of the isolated RNA had been reverse transcribed. The table came from immunoSEQ multiplex PCR; TCRdb's copy has only in-frame clones and leaves some out. The table includes some 660,000 clones, around an eighth detected once. Isolation of CD4+ naive, central memory, regulatory and stem cell-like memory cells was achieved by sorting via CD45RO/CCR7/CD25/CD127/CD95/CD27. The CDR3 runs to 12 residues. Trimming cost V 2 bases and J 2 bases, with 6 bases left between them. CDR1 and CDR2 (germline): SQVTM, ANQGSEA.

Sequencing input: naive CD4+ T cells from blood. This sequence was found in a man younger than 30 with type 1 diabetes. This chain links TRBV29-1 with TRBJ2-5, with D perhaps matching TRBD1 (6 bases). The CDR3 nucleotides are TGCAGCGTTGAAAGGGGGCAAGAGACCCAGTACTTC. Translated: CSVERGQETQYF.